This TCR beta chain was profiled in a study of blood T cell repertoires in COVID-19. Background on the study: Samples taken during acute and convalescent COVID-19 were collected in the United States, Italy and Spain. Nucleic acid was either cDNA or gDNA, and it came from T cells, B-cell-depleted T cells, or PBMCs.

The assay was immunoSEQ multiplex PCR, and TCRdb's table has in-frame clones only and misses some. Among over 95,000 clones listed, about 81% were seen once. Between the trimmed V and J ends, which lost 0 bases and 4 bases, there was a span of 7 bases. Germline V CDR1 and CDR2: LGHNA, YNFKEQ. The CDR3 runs 14 residues. This TCR was recovered from a woman aged 60-75 years with acute or convalescent COVID-19. The specimen was peripheral blood. The rearrangement uses TRBV4-2 and TRBJ2-1, with D uncertain. CDR3 coding DNA: TGTGCCAGCAGCCAAGATACGACATACAATGAGCAGTTCTTC. It is translated as CASSQDTTYNEQFF.